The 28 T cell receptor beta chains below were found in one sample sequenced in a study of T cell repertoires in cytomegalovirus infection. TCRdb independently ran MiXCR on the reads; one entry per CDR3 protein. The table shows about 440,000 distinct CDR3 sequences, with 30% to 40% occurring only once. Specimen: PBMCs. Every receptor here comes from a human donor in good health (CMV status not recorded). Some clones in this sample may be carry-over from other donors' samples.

This CDR3 reads CASSQGRENTEAFF. The CDR3 region has the DNA TGTGCCAGCAGCCAGGGACGGGAGAACACTGAAGCTTTCTTT. The J gene is TRBJ1-1, the V gene TRBV7-6, with D possibly TRBD1 on 5 matching bases. The CDR3 has 14 residues. Per the germline V gene, CDR1 is SGHVS and CDR2 is FNYEAQ. V gave up 5 bases and J gave up 1 base, with 11 bases separating them.

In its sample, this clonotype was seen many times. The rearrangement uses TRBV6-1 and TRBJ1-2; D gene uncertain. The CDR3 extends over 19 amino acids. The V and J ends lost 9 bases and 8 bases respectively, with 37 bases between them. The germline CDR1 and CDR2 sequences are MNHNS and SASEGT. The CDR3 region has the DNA TGTGCCAGTACGGACGGACTGCCCCGTACCTTGCAGAGGCCCCTGGGCTACACCTTC. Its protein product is CASTDGLPRTLQRPLGYTF.

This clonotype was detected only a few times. This chain's CDR3 is CASSSRLAGASTDTQYF. The CDR3 region has the DNA TGTGCCAGCAGTTCGAGACTAGCGGGGGCTTCCACAGATACGCAGTATTTT. This chain uses TRBV12-3 or TRBV12-4 with TRBJ2-3; 12 bases are shared with TRBD2. The CDR3 is 17 amino acids. Trimming took 4 bases from V and 2 from J; bases not matched to a gene: 7.

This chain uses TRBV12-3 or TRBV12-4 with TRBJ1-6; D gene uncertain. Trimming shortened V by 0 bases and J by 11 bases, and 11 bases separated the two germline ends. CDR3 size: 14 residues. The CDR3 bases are TGTGCCAGCAGTTTAGCCAACCCTGCCCCACCCCTCCACTTT. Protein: CASSLANPAPPLHF.

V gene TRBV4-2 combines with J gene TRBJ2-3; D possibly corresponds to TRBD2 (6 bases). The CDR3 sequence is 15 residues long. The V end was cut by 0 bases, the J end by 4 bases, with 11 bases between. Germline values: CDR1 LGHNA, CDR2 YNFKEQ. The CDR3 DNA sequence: TGTGCCAGCAGCCAAGATTTGGGGACTGCAGATACGCAGTATTTT. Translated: CASSQDLGTADTQYF.

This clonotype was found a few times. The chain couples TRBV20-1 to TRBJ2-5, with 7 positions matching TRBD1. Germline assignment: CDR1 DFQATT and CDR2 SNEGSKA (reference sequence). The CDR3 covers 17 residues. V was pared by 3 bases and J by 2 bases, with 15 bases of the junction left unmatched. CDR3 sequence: CSASGAGGERGQETQYF. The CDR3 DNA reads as TGCAGTGCTAGCGGTGCAGGGGGTGAACGTGGACAAGAGACCCAGTACTTC.

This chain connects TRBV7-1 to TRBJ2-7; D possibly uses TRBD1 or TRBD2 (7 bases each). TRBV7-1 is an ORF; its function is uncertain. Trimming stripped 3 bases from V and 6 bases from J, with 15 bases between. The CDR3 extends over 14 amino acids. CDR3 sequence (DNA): TGTGCCAGCAGCTCCTCCCAGGGGGGGGGCGAGCAGTACTTC. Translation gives CASSSSQGGGEQYF.

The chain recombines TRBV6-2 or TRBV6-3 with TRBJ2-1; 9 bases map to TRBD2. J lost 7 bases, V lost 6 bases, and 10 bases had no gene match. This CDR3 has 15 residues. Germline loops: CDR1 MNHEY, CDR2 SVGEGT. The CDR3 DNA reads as TGTGCCAGCAGCAGGGCGGCGGGGGGGCGTAATGAGCAGTTCTTC. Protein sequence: CASSRAAGGRNEQFF.

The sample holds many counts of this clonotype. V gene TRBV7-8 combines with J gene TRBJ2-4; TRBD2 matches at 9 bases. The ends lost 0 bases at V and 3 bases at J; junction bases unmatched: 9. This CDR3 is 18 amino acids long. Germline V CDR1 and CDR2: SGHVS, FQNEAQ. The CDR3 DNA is TGTGCCAGCAGCTTAGCCGCGGGGGGGCTTCTTGACAAAAACATTCAGTACTTC. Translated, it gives CASSLAAGGLLDKNIQYF. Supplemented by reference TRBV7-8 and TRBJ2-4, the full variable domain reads GAGVSQSPRYKVAKRGQDVALRCDPISGHVSLFWYQQALGQGPEFLTYFQNEAQLDKSGLPSDRFFAERPEGSVSTLKIQRTQQEDSAVYLCASSLAAGGLLDKNIQYFGAGTRLSVL.

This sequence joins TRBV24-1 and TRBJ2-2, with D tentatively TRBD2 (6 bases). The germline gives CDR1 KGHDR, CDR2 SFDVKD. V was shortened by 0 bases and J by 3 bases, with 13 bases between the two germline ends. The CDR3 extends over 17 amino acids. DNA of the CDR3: TGTGCCACCAGTGATTTGTTAGCGGAGACTTACACCGGGGAGCTGTTTTTT. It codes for CATSDLLAETYTGELFF.

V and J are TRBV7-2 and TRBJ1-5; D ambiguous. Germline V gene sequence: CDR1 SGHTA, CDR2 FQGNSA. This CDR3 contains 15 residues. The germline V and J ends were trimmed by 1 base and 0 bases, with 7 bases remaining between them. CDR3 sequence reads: CASSLDGNSNQPQHF. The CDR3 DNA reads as TGTGCCAGCAGCTTAGACGGGAATAGCAATCAGCCCCAGCATTTT.

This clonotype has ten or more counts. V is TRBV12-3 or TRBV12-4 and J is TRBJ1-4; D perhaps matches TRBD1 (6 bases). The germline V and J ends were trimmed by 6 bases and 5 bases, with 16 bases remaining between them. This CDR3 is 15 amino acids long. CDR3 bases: TGTGCCAGCAGGCCCACAGGGCGACAGAATGAAAAACTGTTTTTT. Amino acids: CASRPTGRQNEKLFF.

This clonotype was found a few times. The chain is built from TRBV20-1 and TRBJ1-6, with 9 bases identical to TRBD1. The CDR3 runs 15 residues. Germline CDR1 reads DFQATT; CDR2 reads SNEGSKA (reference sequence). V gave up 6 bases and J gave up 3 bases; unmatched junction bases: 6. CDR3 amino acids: CSALTGGGYNSPLHF. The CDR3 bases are TGCAGTGCCCTGACAGGGGGAGGCTATAATTCACCCCTCCACTTT.

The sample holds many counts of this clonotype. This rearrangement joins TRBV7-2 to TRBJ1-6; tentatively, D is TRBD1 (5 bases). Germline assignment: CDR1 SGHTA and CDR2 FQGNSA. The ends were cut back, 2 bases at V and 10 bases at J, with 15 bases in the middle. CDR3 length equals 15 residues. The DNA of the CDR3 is TGTGCCAGCAGCTTAAGGAGGACACAGCGGTCACCCCTCCACTTT. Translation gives CASSLRRTQRSPLHF. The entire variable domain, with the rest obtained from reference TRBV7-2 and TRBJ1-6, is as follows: GAGVSQSPSNKVTEKGKDVELRCDPISGHTALYWYRQSLGQGLEFLIYFQGNSAPDKSGLPSDRFSAERTGGSVSTLTIQRTQQEDSAVYLCASSLRRTQRSPLHFGNGTRLTVT.

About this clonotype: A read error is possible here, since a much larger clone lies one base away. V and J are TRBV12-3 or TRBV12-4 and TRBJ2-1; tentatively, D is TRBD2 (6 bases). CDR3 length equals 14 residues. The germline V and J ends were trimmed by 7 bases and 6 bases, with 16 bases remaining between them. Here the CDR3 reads CASNIAETTNEQFF. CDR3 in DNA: TGTGCCAGCAATATAGCGGAGACGACCAATGAGCAGTTCTTC.

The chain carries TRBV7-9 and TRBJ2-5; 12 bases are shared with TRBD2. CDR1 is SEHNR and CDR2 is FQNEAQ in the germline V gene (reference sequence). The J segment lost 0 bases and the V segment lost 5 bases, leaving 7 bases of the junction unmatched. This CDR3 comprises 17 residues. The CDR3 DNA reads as TGTGCCAGCAGCCTTCTAGCGGGGGGGCAGAACCAAGAGACCCAGTACTTC. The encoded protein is CASSLLAGGQNQETQYF.

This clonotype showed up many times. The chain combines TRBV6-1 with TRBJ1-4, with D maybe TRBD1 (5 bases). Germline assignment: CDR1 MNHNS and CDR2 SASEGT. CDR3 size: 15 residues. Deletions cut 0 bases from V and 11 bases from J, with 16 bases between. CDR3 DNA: TGTGCCAGCAGTGAAGCGCCGCGCTCGGGGGGTAAACTGTTTTTT. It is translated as CASSEAPRSGGKLFF.

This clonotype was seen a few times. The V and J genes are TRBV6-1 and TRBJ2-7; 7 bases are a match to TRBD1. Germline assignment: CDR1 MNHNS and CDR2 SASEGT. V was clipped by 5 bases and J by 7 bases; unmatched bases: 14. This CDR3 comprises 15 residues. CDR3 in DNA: TGTGCCAGCAGTTATGGGACAGACCAGGGCGGGGAGCAGTACTTC. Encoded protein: CASSYGTDQGGEQYF.

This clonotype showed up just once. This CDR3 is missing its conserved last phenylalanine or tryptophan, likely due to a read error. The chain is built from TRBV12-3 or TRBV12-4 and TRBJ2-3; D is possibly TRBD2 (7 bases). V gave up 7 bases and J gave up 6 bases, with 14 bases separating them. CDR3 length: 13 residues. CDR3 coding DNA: TGTGCCAGCAAGGCGGGGGCCACCGATACGCAGTATTGT. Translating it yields CASKAGATDTQYC.

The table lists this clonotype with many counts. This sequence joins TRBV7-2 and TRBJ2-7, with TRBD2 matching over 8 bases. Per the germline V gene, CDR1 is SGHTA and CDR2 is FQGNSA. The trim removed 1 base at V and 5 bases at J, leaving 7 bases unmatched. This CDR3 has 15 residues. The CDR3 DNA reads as TGTGCCAGCAGCTTAGACTCACTAGCGGTAAACGAGCAGTACTTC. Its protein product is CASSLDSLAVNEQYF.

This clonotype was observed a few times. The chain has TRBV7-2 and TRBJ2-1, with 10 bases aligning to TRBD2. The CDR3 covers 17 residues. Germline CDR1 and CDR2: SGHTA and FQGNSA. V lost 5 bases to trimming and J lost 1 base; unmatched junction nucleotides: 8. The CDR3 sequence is CASSERGGGGSYNEQFF. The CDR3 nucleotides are TGTGCCAGCAGCGAGCGGGGGGGCGGGGGTTCCTACAATGAGCAGTTCTTC.

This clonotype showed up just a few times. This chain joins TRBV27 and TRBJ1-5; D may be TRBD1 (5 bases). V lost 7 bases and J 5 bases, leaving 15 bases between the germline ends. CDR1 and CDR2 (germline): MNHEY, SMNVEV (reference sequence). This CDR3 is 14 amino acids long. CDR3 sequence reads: CASKTLQADQPQHF. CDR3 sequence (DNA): TGTGCCAGCAAAACGTTACAGGCAGATCAGCCCCAGCATTTT.

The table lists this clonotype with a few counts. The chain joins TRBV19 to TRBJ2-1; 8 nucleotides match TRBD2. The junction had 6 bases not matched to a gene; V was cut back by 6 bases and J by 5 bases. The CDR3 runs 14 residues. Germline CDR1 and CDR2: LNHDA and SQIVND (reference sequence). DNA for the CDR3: TGTGCCAGTAGAGGGCGGGGGGCCAACAATGAGCAGTTCTTC. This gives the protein CASRGRGANNEQFF.

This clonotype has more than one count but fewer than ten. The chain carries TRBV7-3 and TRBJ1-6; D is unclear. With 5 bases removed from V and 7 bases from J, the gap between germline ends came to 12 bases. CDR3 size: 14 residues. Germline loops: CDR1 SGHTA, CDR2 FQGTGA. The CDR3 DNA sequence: TGTGCCAGCAGCCGCGATCGACTCAATTCACCCCTCCACTTT. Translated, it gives CASSRDRLNSPLHF.

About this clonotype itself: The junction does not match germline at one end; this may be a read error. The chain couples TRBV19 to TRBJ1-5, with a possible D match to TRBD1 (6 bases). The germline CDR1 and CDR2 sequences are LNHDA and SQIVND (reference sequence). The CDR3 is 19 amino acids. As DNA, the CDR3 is TGTGCTAGTAGTAAAGGACAGTGTCTGGGACGCTATAGCAATCAGCCCCAGCATTTT. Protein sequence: CASSKGQCLGRYSNQPQHF.

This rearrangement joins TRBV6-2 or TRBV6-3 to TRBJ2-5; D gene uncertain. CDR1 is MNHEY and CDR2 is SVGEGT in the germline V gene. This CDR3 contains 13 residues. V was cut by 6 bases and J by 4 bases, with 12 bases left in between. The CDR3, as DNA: TGTGCCAGCAGCTCAGTCTTTTTAGAGACCCAGTACTTC. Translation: CASSSVFLETQYF.

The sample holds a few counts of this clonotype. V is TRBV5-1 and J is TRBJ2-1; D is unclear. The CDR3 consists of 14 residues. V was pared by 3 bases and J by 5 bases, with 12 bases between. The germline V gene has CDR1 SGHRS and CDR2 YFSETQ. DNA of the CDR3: TGCGCCAGCAGCTGGGCCCAGCCTAACAATGAGCAGTTCTTC. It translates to CASSWAQPNNEQFF.

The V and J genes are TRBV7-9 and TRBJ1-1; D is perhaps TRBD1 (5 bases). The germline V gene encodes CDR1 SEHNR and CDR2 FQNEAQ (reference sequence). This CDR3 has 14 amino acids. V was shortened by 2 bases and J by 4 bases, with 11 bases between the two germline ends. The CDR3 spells CASSLQGVVTEAFF. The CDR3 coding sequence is TGTGCCAGCAGCTTACAGGGAGTGGTCACTGAAGCTTTCTTT. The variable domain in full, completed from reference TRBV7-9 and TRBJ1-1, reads DTGVSQNPRHKITKRGQNVTFRCDPISEHNRLYWYRQTLGQGPEFLTYFQNEAQLEKSRLLSDRFSAERPKGSFSTLEIQRTEQGDSAMYLCASSLQGVVTEAFFGQGTRLTVV.